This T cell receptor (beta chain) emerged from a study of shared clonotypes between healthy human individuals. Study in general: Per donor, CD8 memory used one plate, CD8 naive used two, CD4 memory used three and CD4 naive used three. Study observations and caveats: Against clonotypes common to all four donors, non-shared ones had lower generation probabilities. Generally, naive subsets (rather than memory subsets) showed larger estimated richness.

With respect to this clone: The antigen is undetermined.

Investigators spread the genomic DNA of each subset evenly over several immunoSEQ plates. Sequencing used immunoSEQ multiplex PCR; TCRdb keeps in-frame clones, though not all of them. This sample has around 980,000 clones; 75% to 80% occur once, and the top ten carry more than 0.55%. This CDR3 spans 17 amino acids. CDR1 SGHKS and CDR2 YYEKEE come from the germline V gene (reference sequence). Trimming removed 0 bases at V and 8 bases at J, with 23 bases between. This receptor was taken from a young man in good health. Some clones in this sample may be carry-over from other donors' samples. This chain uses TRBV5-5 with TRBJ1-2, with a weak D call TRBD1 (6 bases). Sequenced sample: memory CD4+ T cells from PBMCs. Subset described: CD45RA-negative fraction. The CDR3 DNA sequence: TGTGCCAGCAGCTTGGCCCCGGCAGGGGTAAATGAAATAGGCTACACCTTC. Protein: CASSLAPAGVNEIGYTF.